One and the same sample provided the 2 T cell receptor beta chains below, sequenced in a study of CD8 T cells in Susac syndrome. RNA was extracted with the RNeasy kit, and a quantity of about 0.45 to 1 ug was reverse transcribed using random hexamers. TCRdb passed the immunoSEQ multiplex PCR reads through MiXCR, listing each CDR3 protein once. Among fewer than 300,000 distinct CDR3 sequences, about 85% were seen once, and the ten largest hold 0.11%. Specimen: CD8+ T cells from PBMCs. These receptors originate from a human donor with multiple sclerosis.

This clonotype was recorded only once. Written as DNA, the CDR3 is TGTGCCAGCAGCCGGGGACTCGACTACGAGCAGTACTTC. Its protein is CASSRGLDYEQYF. V usage is TRBV27 and J usage is TRBJ2-7; weak D call: TRBD2 (6 bases). Germline V gives CDR1 MNHEY, CDR2 SMNVEV (reference sequence). CDR3 size: 13 residues. The ends were cut back, 6 bases at V and 3 bases at J, with 12 bases in the middle.

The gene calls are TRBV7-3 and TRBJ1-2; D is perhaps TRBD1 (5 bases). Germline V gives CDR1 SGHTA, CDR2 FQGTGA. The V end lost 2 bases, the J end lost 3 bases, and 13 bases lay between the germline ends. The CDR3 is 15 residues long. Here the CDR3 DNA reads TGTGCCAGCAGCTTAGGGGGTGGGACGGACTATGGCTACACCTTC. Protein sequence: CASSLGGGTDYGYTF.